This T cell receptor beta chain was sequenced in a study of T cell responses to AZD1222 COVID-19 vaccine. Study observations and caveats: Clonal diversity was possibly underestimated, and the donors were mostly white British, with more females.

Turning to this clone: Its antigen remains unknown.

This table comes from immunoSEQ multiplex PCR, and its TCRdb copy is limited to in-frame clones, with some not included. The profile shows 65,000 to 70,000 clones, roughly four fifths of them singletons. Germline-derived CDR1 and CDR2 are SGHRS and YFSETQ. This CDR3 region has 15 residues. V lost 1 base and J lost 7; bases outside the gene matches: 9. The chain joins TRBV5-1 to TRBJ2-7; 9 nucleotides align to TRBD2. This sample comprised peripheral blood, obtained on day 0 of AZD1222 vaccination. This receptor was identified in an adult in good health. CDR3 protein: CASSLSGGGAEEQYF. For the CDR3, the DNA is TGCGCCAGCAGCTTGAGCGGCGGGGGGGCGGAAGAGCAGTACTTC.